The rows below give T cell receptor beta chains drawn from one sample of a study of blood T cell repertoires in COVID-19. The method was immunoSEQ multiplex PCR; TCRdb's version includes in-frame clones alone and lacks a portion of them. This table holds some 300,000 clones, under 90% found once. The sequenced sample consisted of PBMCs or T cells enriched from blood (not recorded which). Receptors were obtained from a woman aged 45-59 years who had been exposed to COVID-19. Both conserved end residues are part of each CDR3. D genes are given only for firm matches.

d_call v_call cdr3_aa
TRBD1 TRBV5-1 CASSTTGGTGANVLTF
- TRBV2 CASSDRGWEKLFF
- TRBV2 CASSELPDMNQPQHF
TRBD1 TRBV29-1 CSVDFTGVGNTIYF
TRBD1 TRBV19 CASSTTGGAWTEAFF
TRBD1 TRBV24-1 CATSTPLNRGPDTGELFF
- TRBV5-1 CASSSLGATSWGHNEQFF
TRBD1 TRBV19 CASSISQGYDTGELFF
- TRBV30 CAWSVQSTGELFF
- TRBV3-1/TRBV3-2 CASSAGDNEKLFF
- TRBV28 CASSLYSRGGGYGYTF
- TRBV27 CASTGRVTPIGPYEQYF
- TRBV28 CASSSYLQGRETQYF
TRBD1 TRBV3-1/TRBV3-2 CASSQDSGTGWGYTF
- TRBV4-1 CASSQEYRELVYEQYF
- TRBV28 CASLQGYGEQFF
TRBD1 TRBV5-4 CASSVGQLTYEQYF
TRBD2 TRBV9 CASSGTSGSRTQYF
TRBD2 TRBV19 CASSIRAGGPEQFF
- TRBV7-2 CASSLAGSRGIPYEQYF
- TRBV28 CASSPPTGAGGNTIYF
- TRBV2 CASSGQISYEQYF
- TRBV7-9 CASSHRSSSEEKLFF
TRBD1 TRBV2 CASQLDRGIEKLFF
- TRBV7-6 CASSGLLSRGRLEETQYF
- TRBV15 CATSTINYEQYF
- TRBV4-1 CASSQRGGTEGGNTIYF
- TRBV10-3 CAIRTGTTNTGELFF
TRBD1 TRBV27 CASGTGYYGYTF
- TRBV7-2 CASSLIADSGNTIYF
- TRBV5-1 CASSLEAQRYTDTQYF
- TRBV5-1 CASSLEQAGVYTF
- TRBV28 CASRTGIISGNTIYF
TRBD2 TRBV10-3 CAITPSGGAYEQYF
TRBD2 TRBV27 CASSLERGSTDTQYF
- TRBV5-8 CASRQTVHSNQPQHF